Listed here are 15 T cell receptor beta chains from one sample, sequenced in a study of radiation and T cells in renal cell carcinoma. Time point described: baseline pretreatment blood. The treatment here: 15 Gy SBRT to primary tumor, nephrectomy 4 weeks later. TCRdb's table, derived via immunoSEQ multiplex PCR, lists solely in-frame clones and lacks some. The sample lists some 110,000 clones; roughly 80% were seen once. The sequences come from blood, collected from a patient whose treatment included radiotherapy and nephrectomy. The receptor source for this set is a woman aged 55-70 years with renal cell carcinoma.

The chain combines TRBV5-4 with TRBJ2-1; 9 bases map to TRBD2. The V gene end was trimmed by 4 bases and the J gene end by 9 bases; junction bases not matched to a gene: 5. CDR1 and CDR2 from the germline V gene are SGHNT and YYREEE (reference sequence). This CDR3 contains 13 residues. DNA of the CDR3: TGTGCCAGCAGCCCCTTAGCGGGAGTTGAGCAGTTCTTC. Amino acids: CASSPLAGVEQFF. Full variable domain (rest looked up from reference TRBV5-4 and TRBJ2-1): ETGVTQSPTHLIKTRGQQVTLRCSSQSGHNTVSWYQQALGQGPQFIFQYYREEENGRGNFPPRFSGLQFPNYSSELNVNALELDDSALYLCASSPLAGVEQFFGPGTRLTVL.

The J gene is TRBJ2-2, the V gene TRBV7-9; D is uncertain. The V end was cut by 1 base, the J end by 2 bases, with 8 bases between. CDR3 length: 15 amino acids. From germline, CDR1 is SEHNR and CDR2 FQNEAQ (reference sequence). This chain's CDR3 is CASSLERANTGELFF. The CDR3 nucleotides are TGTGCCAGCAGCTTAGAAAGGGCAAACACCGGGGAGCTGTTTTTT.

The rearrangement links TRBV2 to TRBJ2-5; D is ambiguous. The germline gives CDR1 SNHLY, CDR2 FYNNEI. This CDR3 comprises 14 residues. V lost 3 bases and J 1 base, leaving 9 bases between the germline ends. This CDR3 reads CASSDAYLQETQYF. CDR3 bases: TGTGCCAGCAGTGACGCCTACCTCCAAGAGACCCAGTACTTC.

The gene calls are TRBV5-8 and TRBJ1-2; D is unclear. V was cut by 4 bases and J by 0 bases, with 13 bases left in between. This CDR3 comprises 15 residues. Germline loops: CDR1 SGHTS, CDR2 YDEGEE. CDR3 in amino acids: CASSAEVSSNYGYTF. The DNA of the CDR3 is TGTGCCAGCAGCGCTGAGGTGTCATCTAACTATGGCTACACCTTC.

The chain carries TRBV19 and TRBJ1-5; D might be TRBD1 (6 bases). Germline V gene data show CDR1 as LNHDA and CDR2 as SQIVND (reference sequence). V shed 6 bases and J shed 6 bases, with 12 bases lying between them. This CDR3 region has 13 residues. In DNA, the CDR3 is TGTGCCAGTAGGGTACAGGGTAGTCAGCCCCAGCATTTT. It yields the protein CASRVQGSQPQHF.

About this clone: Relative to the germline gene, one junction end is altered; a read error may explain this. The genes are TRBV19 and TRBJ2-7, with unresolved D. Germline CDR1 reads LNHDA; CDR2 reads SQIVND (reference sequence). The CDR3 is 13 amino acids. The CDR3 reads CASSLELSYEQYF. Here the CDR3 DNA reads TGTGCCAGTAGTTTAGAGCTGTCCTACGAGCAGTACTTC.

This clone was observed a few times. The chain uses TRBV18 and TRBJ1-1; no clear D gene. Trimming removed 6 bases at V and 8 bases at J, with 10 bases between. From germline, CDR1 is KGHSH and CDR2 LQKENI. CDR3 length: 11 amino acids. CDR3 amino acids: CASSLLGEAFF. CDR3 DNA: TGTGCCAGCTCCCTCCTAGGGGAAGCTTTCTTT.

The chain employs TRBV4-1 and TRBJ1-1; D ambiguous. CDR3 length: 12 amino acids. V gave up 0 bases and J gave up 7 bases, with 6 bases separating them. Looked up from germline, CDR1 is MGHRA and CDR2 is YSYEKL. The CDR3 nucleotides are TGCGCCAGCAGCCAAGATAAGAGTGAAGCTTTCTTT. It codes for CASSQDKSEAFF.

This clone came up once. V is TRBV6-6 and J is TRBJ1-5; D uncertain. V lost 2 bases and J 6 bases, leaving 17 bases between the germline ends. The CDR3 totals 16 residues. Germline CDR1 is MNHNY and CDR2 is SVGAGI (reference sequence). CDR3 loop: CASSYPSESQGQPQHF. CDR3 in DNA: TGTGCCAGCAGTTACCCTTCAGAAAGCCAAGGTCAGCCCCAGCATTTT.

CDR3 region: CASSYEGGHEQFF. The CDR3 nucleotides read TGTGCCAGCAGCTACGAAGGGGGCCACGAGCAGTTCTTC. The genes are TRBV7-3 and TRBJ2-1; 7 nucleotides line up with TRBD1. After removal of 4 bases from V and 10 bases from J, the junction contained 7 bases not matched to a gene. This CDR3 comprises 13 residues. Germline V gene sequence: CDR1 SGHTA, CDR2 FQGTGA.

This clone occurred a few times. The chain joins TRBV2 to TRBJ1-5, with D tentatively TRBD1 (5 bases). Germline values: CDR1 SNHLY, CDR2 FYNNEI. The CDR3 is 13 amino acids. V was trimmed by 8 bases and J by 4 bases, leaving 12 bases between them. In DNA, the CDR3 is TGTGCCAGCGGAGGACACAAAAATCAGCCCCAGCATTTT. Translating it yields CASGGHKNQPQHF.

The V call is TRBV7-6, the J call TRBJ2-2, with 10 nucleotides matching TRBD2. The CDR3 has 17 amino acids. Germline CDR1 is SGHVS and CDR2 is FNYEAQ. J lost 5 bases, V lost 5 bases, and 11 bases had no gene match. The CDR3 sequence: CASSPLAGAGKTGELFF. The CDR3 DNA reads TGTGCCAGCAGCCCGCTAGCGGGAGCTGGAAAAACCGGGGAGCTGTTTTTT.

This clone appeared once. The gene calls are TRBV7-6 and TRBJ2-7, with 8 bases identical to TRBD1. The CDR3 length is 15 residues. The germline CDR1 and CDR2 sequences are SGHVS and FNYEAQ. The V segment lost 2 bases and the J segment 0 bases; nucleotides outside the gene matches: 3. CDR3 amino acids: CASSLRQGSSYEQYF. DNA for the CDR3: TGTGCCAGCAGCTTAAGACAGGGGAGCTCCTACGAGCAGTACTTC.

The chain employs TRBV5-6 and TRBJ1-4, with TRBD1 identical over 7 bases. CDR3 length: 17 amino acids. The V segment lost 1 base and the J segment 0 bases; nucleotides outside the gene matches: 6. CDR1 SGHDT and CDR2 YYEEEE come from the germline V gene. DNA of the CDR3: TGTGCCAGCAGCTTGCCCTCCGGGACAGCAACTAATGAAAAACTGTTTTTT. This gives the protein CASSLPSGTATNEKLFF.

This chain connects TRBV7-2 to TRBJ2-6; no definite D call. Germline V gene lookup returns CDR1 SGHTA and CDR2 FQGNSA. CDR3 length: 15 amino acids. Trimming removed 3 bases at V and 2 bases at J, with 8 bases between. CDR3 in amino acids: CASSFMGTGANVLTF. DNA for the CDR3: TGTGCCAGCAGCTTTATGGGGACTGGGGCCAACGTCCTGACTTTC.